The 14 T cell receptor beta chains listed next were all sequenced from one sample in a study of shared clonotypes between healthy human individuals. Profiled with immunoSEQ multiplex PCR; TCRdb holds only in-frame clones, not every one. The data show a few million clones, about 90% seen once. Sequencing was done on a sample of naive CD4+ T cells from PBMCs. The subset: CD45RA+ positively selected. The receptor set was obtained from a man younger than 30 in good health. Some clones in this sample may be carry-over from other donors' samples.

V usage is TRBV6-1 and J usage is TRBJ2-7, with 10 bases identical to TRBD1. CDR1 and CDR2 from the germline V gene are MNHNS and SASEGT. With 7 bases clipped from V and 3 bases from J, the junction kept 6 bases outside the gene matches. This CDR3 is built from 14 residues. For the CDR3, the DNA is TGTGCCAGCACCAGGGGACAGGGGAACTACGAGCAGTACTTC. Translating gives CASTRGQGNYEQYF.

Comment on this clone: Different DNA sequences within this sample yield the same CDR3. The chain uses TRBV7-2 and TRBJ2-7; D call uncertain. Germline CDR1 SGHTA, CDR2 FQGNSA. The CDR3 has 12 residues. Deletions cut 1 base from V and 5 bases from J, with 6 bases between. The chain's CDR3 is CASSLDSHEQYF. Here the CDR3 DNA reads TGTGCCAGCAGCTTAGATTCCCACGAGCAGTACTTC.

The chain uses TRBV18 and TRBJ2-7, with D uncertain. Trimming removed 3 bases from V and 2 bases from J, with 11 bases in between. The CDR3 consists of 14 residues. Looked up from germline, CDR1 is KGHSH and CDR2 is LQKENI. For the CDR3, the DNA is TGTGCCAGCTCACCGCGTCAGTCCACCTACGAGCAGTACTTC. This sequence encodes CASSPRQSTYEQYF. Using reference TRBV18 and TRBJ2-7 for the parts outside the CDR3, the full variable domain is NAGVMQNPRHLVRRRGQEARLRCSPMKGHSHVYWYRQLPEEGLKFMVYLQKENIIDESGMPKERFSAEFPKEGPSILRIQQVVRGDSAAYFCASSPRQSTYEQYFGPGTRLTVT.

The rearrangement joins TRBV6-1 to TRBJ2-3; D is perhaps TRBD1 or TRBD2 (8 bases each). V was cut by 11 bases and J by 5 bases, with 17 bases left in between. CDR1 and CDR2 (germline): MNHNS, SASEGT. The CDR3 contains 13 residues. The CDR3 is CAAGGRGQDTQYF. The CDR3, as DNA: TGTGCCGCGGGGGGCAGGGGGCAAGATACGCAGTATTTT.

Comments on this clone: The sample has other DNA sequences that encode this CDR3 too. The chain recombines TRBV28 with TRBJ1-5; 7 positions agree with TRBD1. Germline V gene lookup returns CDR1 MDHEN and CDR2 SYDVKM. The CDR3 covers 15 residues. V trimming: 3 bases; J trimming: 6 bases; junction bases outside the gene matches: 8. The CDR3 region has the DNA TGTGCCAGCAGTTTGGGTACAGGGGTTGGTCAGCCCCAGCATTTT. It specifies CASSLGTGVGQPQHF.

The count of this clone is one. The chain has TRBV2 and TRBJ2-3; 10 bases match TRBD1. This CDR3 contains 15 residues. V was pared by 7 bases and J by 8 bases, with 12 bases of the junction left unmatched. Germline V lookup: CDR1 SNHLY, CDR2 FYNNEI. The CDR3 nucleotides read TGTGCCAGCACAGCGGGACAGGGGTCTCAGGGTACGCAGTATTTT. Protein sequence: CASTAGQGSQGTQYF. The full variable domain, rest sourced from reference TRBV2 and TRBJ2-3, is EPEVTQTPSHQVTQMGQEVILRCVPISNHLYFYWYRQILGQKVEFLVSFYNNEISEKSEIFDDQFSVERPDGSNFTLKIRSTKLEDSAMYFCASTAGQGSQGTQYFGPGTRLTVL.

Points on this clone: Within the sample, other DNA sequences also encode this same CDR3. V gene TRBV30 combines with J gene TRBJ2-2; no firm D call. Germline V gives CDR1 GTSNPN, CDR2 SVGIG (reference sequence). Trimming took 2 bases from V and 3 from J, leaving 7 bases between them. CDR3 length: 13 residues. The CDR3 nucleotides are TGTGCCTGGAGTTTGTGGGACACCGGGGAGCTGTTTTTT. Translation: CAWSLWDTGELFF.

The chain carries TRBV15 and TRBJ2-1, with TRBD2 matching 13 bases. The length of the CDR3 is 18 residues. Trimming removed 0 bases from V and 6 bases from J; junction bases left unmatched: 8. Germline values: CDR1 LNHNV, CDR2 YYDKDF (reference sequence). CDR3 protein: CATSRERLAGGPLNEQFF. Here the CDR3 DNA reads TGTGCCACCAGCAGAGAGAGACTAGCGGGAGGCCCTCTCAATGAGCAGTTCTTC.

The rearrangement joins TRBV25-1 to TRBJ2-7; no definite D call. V was clipped by 8 bases and J by 3 bases, with 14 bases between them. This CDR3 is built from 13 residues. Germline assignment: CDR1 MGHDK and CDR2 SYGVNS. Written as DNA, the CDR3 is TGTGCCAGCCGAGCTAGGGATAGCTACGAGCAGTACTTC. It specifies CASRARDSYEQYF.

This clone was picked up one time. The chain is built from TRBV18 and TRBJ2-1; 7 bases fit TRBD2. J lost 10 bases, V lost 3 bases, and 9 bases had no gene match. The CDR3 runs to 14 residues. Germline CDR1 is KGHSH and CDR2 is LQKENI. The CDR3 region has the DNA TGTGCCAGCTCACCGCAGAGGGAGGGGAGGGAGCAGTTCTTC. Its protein is CASSPQREGREQFF.

This chain uses TRBV27 with TRBJ2-1; 11 nucleotides line up with TRBD2. This CDR3 region has 15 residues. CDR1 and CDR2 from the germline V gene are MNHEY and SMNVEV (reference sequence). After removal of 4 bases from V and 7 bases from J, the junction contained 6 bases not matched to a gene. The CDR3 loop reads CASSSGASGRNEQFF. The DNA for the CDR3 is TGTGCCAGCAGTTCCGGGGCTAGCGGGAGGAATGAGCAGTTCTTC.

The chain employs TRBV6-1 and TRBJ1-2; D is possibly TRBD1 (5 bases). Trimming took 6 bases from V and 2 from J, leaving 13 bases between them. Germline CDR1 and CDR2: MNHNS and SASEGT. The CDR3 runs to 14 residues. The chain's CDR3 is CASRGTPPNYGYTF. The CDR3 DNA sequence: TGTGCCAGCAGGGGGACTCCACCGAACTATGGCTACACCTTC.

V and J are TRBV5-5 and TRBJ2-1; no firm D call. Germline V gives CDR1 SGHKS, CDR2 YYEKEE (reference sequence). V was shortened by 0 bases and J by 3 bases, with 7 bases between the two germline ends. The length of the CDR3 is 14 residues. The CDR3 sequence is CASSLAASYNEQFF. Here the CDR3 DNA reads TGTGCCAGCAGCTTGGCGGCTAGCTACAATGAGCAGTTCTTC.

About this clone itself: Other DNA sequences within the sample encode an identical CDR3. The CDR3 loop reads CASSPVGGGTEAFF. CDR3 nucleotide sequence: TGTGCCAGCTCACCAGTTGGAGGAGGCACTGAAGCTTTCTTT. The chain joins TRBV18 to TRBJ1-1; no reliable D call. Trimming removed 2 bases from V and 4 bases from J, with 11 bases in between. The germline V gene encodes CDR1 KGHSH and CDR2 LQKENI. This CDR3 contains 14 residues.